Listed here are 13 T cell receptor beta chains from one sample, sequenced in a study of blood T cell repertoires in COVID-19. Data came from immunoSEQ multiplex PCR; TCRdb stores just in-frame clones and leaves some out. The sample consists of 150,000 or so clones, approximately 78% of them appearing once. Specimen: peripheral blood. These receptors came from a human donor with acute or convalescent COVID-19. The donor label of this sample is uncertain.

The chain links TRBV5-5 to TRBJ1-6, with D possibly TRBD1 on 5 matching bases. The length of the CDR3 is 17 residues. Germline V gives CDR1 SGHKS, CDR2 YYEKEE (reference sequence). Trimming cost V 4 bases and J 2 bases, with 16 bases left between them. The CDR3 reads CASSANGGSAYNSPLHF. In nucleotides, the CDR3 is TGTGCCAGCAGCGCGAATGGGGGGAGCGCCTATAATTCACCCCTCCACTTT.

The CDR3 protein is CSLRDRGRGVTDTQYF. The CDR3 coding sequence is TGCAGCTTGAGGGACAGGGGGCGCGGGGTCACAGATACGCAGTATTTT. The chain recombines TRBV29-1 with TRBJ2-3; TRBD1 agrees at 12 bases. Germline V lookup: CDR1 SQVTM, CDR2 ANQGSEA. J gave up 2 bases and V 8 bases, and 11 bases lay outside the gene matches. CDR3 length equals 16 residues.

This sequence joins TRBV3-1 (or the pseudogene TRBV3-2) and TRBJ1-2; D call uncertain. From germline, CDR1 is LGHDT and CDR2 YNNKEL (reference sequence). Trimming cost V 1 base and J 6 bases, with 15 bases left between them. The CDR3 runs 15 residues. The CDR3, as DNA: TGTGCCAGCAGCCAAGGCGGAGGAAGGGCCAATGGCTACACCTTC. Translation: CASSQGGGRANGYTF.

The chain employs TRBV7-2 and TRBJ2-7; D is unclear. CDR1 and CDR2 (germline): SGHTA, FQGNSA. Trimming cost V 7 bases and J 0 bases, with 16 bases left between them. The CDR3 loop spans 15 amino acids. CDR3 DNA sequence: TGTGCCAGCACCATAAGCACACAGAGCTCCTACGAGCAGTACTTC. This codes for CASTISTQSSYEQYF.

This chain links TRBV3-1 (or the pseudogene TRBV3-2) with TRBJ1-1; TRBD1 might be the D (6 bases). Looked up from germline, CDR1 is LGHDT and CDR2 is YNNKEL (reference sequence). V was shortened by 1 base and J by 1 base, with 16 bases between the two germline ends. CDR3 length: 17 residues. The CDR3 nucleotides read TGTGCCAGCAGCCAAGTTCTAAGGGGGGGCAGGAACACTGAAGCTTTCTTT. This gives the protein CASSQVLRGGRNTEAFF.

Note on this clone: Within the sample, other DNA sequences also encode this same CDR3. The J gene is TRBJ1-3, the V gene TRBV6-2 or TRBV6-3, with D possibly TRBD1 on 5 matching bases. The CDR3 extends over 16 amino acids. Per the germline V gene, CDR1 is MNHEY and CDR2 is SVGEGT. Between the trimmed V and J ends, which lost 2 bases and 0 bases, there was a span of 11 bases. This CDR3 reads CASSYGGAHSGNTIYF. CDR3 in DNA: TGTGCCAGCAGTTACGGAGGGGCCCACTCTGGAAACACCATATATTTT.

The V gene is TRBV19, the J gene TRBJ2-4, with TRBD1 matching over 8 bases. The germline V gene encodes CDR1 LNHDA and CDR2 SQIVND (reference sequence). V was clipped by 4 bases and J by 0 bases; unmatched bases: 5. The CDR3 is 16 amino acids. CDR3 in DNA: TGTGCCAGTAGTAGGACAGGGCCTCTAGCCAAAAACATTCAGTACTTC. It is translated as CASSRTGPLAKNIQYF.

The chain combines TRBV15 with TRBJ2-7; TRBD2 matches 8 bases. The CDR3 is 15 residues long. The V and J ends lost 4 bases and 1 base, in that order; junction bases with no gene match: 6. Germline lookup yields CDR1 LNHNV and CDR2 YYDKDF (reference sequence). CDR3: CATSKLAGSSYEQYF. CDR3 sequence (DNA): TGTGCCACCAGCAAATTAGCGGGGAGTTCCTACGAGCAGTACTTC.

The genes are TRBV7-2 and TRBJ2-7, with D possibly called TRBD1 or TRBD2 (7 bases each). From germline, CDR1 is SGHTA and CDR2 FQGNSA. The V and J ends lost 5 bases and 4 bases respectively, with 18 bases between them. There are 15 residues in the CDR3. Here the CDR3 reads CASSLGRGPRYEQYF. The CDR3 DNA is TGTGCCAGCAGCCTAGGGAGGGGGCCTAGGTACGAGCAGTACTTC.

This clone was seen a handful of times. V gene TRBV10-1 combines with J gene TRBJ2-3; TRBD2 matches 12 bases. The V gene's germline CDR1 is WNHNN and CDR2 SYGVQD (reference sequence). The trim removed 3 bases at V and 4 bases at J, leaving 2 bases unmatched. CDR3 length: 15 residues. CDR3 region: CASSDASGGADTQYF. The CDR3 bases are TGCGCCAGCAGTGATGCTAGCGGGGGGGCAGATACGCAGTATTTT.

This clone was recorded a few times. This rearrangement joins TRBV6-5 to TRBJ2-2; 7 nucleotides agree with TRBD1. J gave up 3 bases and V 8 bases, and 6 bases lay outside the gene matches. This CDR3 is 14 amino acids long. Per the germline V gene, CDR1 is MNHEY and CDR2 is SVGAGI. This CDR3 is CASGARGYTGELFF. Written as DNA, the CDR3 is TGTGCCAGCGGGGCCAGGGGGTACACCGGGGAGCTGTTTTTT.

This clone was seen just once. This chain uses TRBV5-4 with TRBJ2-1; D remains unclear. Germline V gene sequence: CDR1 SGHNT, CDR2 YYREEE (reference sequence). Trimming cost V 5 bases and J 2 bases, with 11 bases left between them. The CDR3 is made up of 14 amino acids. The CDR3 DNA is TGTGCCAGCAGATCCCTTACGGCCTACAATGAGCAGTTCTTC. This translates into CASRSLTAYNEQFF.

CDR3 bases: TGTGCCAGCAGCTTGGGGGGGCGACAGGGCCTTGTGGATGGCTACACCTTC. Residues: CASSLGGRQGLVDGYTF. The genes are TRBV5-4 and TRBJ1-2; 7 nucleotides agree with TRBD1. CDR3 length equals 17 residues. Germline-derived CDR1 and CDR2 are SGHNT and YYREEE (reference sequence). With V trimmed by 0 bases and J by 6 bases, 14 bases remained unmatched. Variable domain in full (rest from reference TRBV5-4 and TRBJ1-2): ETGVTQSPTHLIKTRGQQVTLRCSSQSGHNTVSWYQQALGQGPQFIFQYYREEENGRGNFPPRFSGLQFPNYSSELNVNALELDDSALYLCASSLGGRQGLVDGYTFGSGTRLTVV.